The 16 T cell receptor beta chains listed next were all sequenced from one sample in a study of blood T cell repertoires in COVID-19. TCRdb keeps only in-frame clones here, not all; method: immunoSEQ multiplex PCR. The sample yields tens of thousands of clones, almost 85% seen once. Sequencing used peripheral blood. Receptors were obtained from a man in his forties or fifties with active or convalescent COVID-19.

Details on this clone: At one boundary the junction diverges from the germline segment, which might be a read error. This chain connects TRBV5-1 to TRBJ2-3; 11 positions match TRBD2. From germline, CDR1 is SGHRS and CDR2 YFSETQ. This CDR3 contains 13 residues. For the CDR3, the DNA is TGCGCCAGCAGCTTAAGGATCGGGACTAGCGGTGATTTT. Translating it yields CASSLRIGTSGDF.

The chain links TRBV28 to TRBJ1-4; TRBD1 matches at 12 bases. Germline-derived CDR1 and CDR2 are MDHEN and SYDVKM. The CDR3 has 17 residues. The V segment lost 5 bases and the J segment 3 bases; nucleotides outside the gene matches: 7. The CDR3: CASSTRDRGLANEKLFF. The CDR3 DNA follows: TGTGCCAGCAGTACCCGGGACAGGGGGCTTGCTAATGAAAAACTGTTTTTT.

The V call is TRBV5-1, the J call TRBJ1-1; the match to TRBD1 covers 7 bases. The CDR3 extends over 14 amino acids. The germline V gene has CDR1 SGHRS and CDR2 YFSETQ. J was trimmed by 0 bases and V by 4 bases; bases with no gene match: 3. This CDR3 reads CASSRDSMNTEAFF. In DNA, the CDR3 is TGCGCCAGCAGCCGGGACAGTATGAACACTGAAGCTTTCTTT.

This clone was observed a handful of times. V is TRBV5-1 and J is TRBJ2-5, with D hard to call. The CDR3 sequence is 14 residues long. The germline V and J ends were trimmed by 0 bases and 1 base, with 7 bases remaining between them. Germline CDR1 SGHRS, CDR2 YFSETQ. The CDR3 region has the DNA TGCGCCAGCAGCTTGGCGCAGATCCAAGAGACCCAGTACTTC. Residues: CASSLAQIQETQYF.

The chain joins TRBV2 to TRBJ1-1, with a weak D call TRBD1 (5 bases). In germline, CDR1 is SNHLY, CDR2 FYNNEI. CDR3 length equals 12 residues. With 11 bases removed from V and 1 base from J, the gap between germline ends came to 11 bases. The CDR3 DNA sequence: TGTGCCGCAAGACAGCAGAACACTGAAGCTTTCTTT. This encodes CAARQQNTEAFF.

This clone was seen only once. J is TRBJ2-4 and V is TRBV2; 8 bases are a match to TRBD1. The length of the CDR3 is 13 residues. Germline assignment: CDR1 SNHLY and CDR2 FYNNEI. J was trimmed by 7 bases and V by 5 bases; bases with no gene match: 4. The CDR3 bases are TGTGCCAGCAGTACAGGGGGAAATAACATTCAGTACTTC. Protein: CASSTGGNNIQYF.

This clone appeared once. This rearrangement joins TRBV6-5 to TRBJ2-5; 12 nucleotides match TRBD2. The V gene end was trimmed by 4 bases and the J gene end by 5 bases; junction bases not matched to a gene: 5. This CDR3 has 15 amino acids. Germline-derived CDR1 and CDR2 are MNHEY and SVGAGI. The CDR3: CASSSLAGGRETQYF. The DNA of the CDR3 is TGTGCCAGCAGTTCCCTAGCGGGGGGGAGGGAGACCCAGTACTTC.

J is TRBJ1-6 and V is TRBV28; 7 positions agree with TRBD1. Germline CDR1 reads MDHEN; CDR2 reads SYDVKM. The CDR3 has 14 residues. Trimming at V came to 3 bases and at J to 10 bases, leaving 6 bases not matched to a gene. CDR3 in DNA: TGTGCCAGCAGTTTGGCCCAGGGGGGATCACCCCTCCACTTT. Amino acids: CASSLAQGGSPLHF.

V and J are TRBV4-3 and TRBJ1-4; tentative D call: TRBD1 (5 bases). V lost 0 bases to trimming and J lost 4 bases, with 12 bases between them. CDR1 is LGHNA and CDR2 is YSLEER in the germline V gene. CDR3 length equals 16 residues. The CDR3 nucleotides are TGCGCCAGCAGCCAAGATAGTCCAGGGCTTAATGAAAAACTGTTTTTT. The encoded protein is CASSQDSPGLNEKLFF.

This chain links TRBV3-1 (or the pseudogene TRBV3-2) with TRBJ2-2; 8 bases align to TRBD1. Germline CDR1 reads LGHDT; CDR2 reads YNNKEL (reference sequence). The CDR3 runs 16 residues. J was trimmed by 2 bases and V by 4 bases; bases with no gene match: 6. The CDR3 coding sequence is TGTGCCAGCAGCCTAACAGGGGGTTCAAACACCGGGGAGCTGTTTTTT. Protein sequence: CASSLTGGSNTGELFF.

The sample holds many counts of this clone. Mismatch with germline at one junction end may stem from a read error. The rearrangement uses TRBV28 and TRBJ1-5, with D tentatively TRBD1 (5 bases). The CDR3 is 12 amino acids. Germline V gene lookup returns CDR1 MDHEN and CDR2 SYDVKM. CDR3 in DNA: TGTGCCAGCACCGCTGAAAACAGGCACACTATTTTT. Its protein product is CASTAENRHTIF.

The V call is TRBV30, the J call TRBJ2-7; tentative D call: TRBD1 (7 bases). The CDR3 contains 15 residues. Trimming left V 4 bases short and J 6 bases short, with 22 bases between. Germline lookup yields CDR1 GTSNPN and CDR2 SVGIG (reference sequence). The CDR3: CAWTPSGAGGGEQYF. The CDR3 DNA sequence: TGTGCCTGGACCCCGTCGGGGGCAGGGGGTGGCGAGCAGTACTTC.

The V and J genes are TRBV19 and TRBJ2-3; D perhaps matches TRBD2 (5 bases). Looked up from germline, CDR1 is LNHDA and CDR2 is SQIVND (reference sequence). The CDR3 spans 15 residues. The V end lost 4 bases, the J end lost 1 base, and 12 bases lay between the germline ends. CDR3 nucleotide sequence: TGTGCCAGTAGTAATGTCGGGGAAGGCACAGATACGCAGTATTTT. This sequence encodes CASSNVGEGTDTQYF.

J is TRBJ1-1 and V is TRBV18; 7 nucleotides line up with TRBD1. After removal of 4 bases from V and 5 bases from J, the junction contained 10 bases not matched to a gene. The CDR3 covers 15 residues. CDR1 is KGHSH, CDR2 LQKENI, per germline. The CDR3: CASSRNQGDGTEAFF. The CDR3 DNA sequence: TGTGCCAGCTCACGTAACCAGGGGGATGGGACTGAAGCTTTCTTT. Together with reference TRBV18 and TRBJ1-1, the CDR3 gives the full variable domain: NAGVMQNPRHLVRRRGQEARLRCSPMKGHSHVYWYRQLPEEGLKFMVYLQKENIIDESGMPKERFSAEFPKEGPSILRIQQVVRGDSAAYFCASSRNQGDGTEAFFGQGTRLTVV.

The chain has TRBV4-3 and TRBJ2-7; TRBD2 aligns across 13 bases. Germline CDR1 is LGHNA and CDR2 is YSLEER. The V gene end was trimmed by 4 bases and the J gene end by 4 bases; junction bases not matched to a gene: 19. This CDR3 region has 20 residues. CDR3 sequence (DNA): TGCGCCAGCAGCCCCTGGACTAGCGGGGGTCTTCCCCCTAAAGGATACGAGCAGTACTTC. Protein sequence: CASSPWTSGGLPPKGYEQYF.

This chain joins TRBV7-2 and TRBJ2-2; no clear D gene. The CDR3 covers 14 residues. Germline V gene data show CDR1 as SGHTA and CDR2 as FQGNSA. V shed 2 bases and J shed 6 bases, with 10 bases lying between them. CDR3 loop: CASSLQVTAGELFF. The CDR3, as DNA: TGTGCCAGCAGCTTACAGGTTACAGCCGGGGAGCTGTTTTTT. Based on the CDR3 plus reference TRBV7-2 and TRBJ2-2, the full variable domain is GAGVSQSPSNKVTEKGKDVELRCDPISGHTALYWYRQSLGQGLEFLIYFQGNSAPDKSGLPSDRFSAERTGGSVSTLTIQRTQQEDSAVYLCASSLQVTAGELFFGEGSRLTVL.